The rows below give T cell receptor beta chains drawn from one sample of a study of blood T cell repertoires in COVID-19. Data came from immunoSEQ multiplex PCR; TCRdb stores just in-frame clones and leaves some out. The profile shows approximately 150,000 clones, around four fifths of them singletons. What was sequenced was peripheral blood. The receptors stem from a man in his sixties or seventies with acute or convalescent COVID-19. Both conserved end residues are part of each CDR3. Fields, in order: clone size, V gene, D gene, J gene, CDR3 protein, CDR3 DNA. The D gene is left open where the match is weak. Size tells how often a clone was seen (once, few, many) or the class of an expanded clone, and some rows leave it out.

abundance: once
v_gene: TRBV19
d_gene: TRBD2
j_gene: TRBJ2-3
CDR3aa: CASSMSGGSTDTQYF
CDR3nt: TGTGCCAGTAGCATGAGCGGGGGTAGCACAGATACGCAGTATTTT

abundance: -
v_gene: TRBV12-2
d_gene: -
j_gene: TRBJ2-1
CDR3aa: CASREKGTSGSICSYNEQFF
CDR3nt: TGTGCAAGTCGAGAGAAGGGGACTAGCGGGAGTATTTGCTCCTACAATGAGCAGTTCTTC

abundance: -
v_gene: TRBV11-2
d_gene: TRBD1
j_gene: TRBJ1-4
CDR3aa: CASSPMEGQGREKLFF
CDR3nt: TGTGCCAGCAGCCCGATGGAGGGACAGGGGAGGGAAAAACTGTTTTTT

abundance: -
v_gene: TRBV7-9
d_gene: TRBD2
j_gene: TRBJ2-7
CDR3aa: CASSFRDSGIYEQYF
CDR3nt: TGTGCCAGCAGCTTCCGTGACAGCGGGATCTACGAGCAGTACTTC

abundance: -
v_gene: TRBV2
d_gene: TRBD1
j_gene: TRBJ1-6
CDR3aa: CASSEDRGVGSPLHF
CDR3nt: TGTGCCAGCAGTGAGGACAGGGGCGTGGGATCACCCCTCCACTTT

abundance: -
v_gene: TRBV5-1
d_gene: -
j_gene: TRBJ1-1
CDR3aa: CASSLGMNTEAFF
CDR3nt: TGCGCCAGCAGCTTGGGTATGAACACTGAAGCTTTCTTT

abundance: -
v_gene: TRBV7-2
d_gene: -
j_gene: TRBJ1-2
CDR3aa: CASSQGPGPKYGYTF
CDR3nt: TGTGCCAGCAGCCAAGGGCCAGGGCCTAAGTATGGCTACACCTTC

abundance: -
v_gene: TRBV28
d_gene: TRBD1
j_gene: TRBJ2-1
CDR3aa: CASSSPSGQGYNEQFF
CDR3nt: TGTGCCAGCAGTTCCCCGTCGGGACAGGGCTACAATGAGCAGTTCTTC

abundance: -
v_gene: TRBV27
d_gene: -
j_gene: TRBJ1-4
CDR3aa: CASDKGRNNEKLFF
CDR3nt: TGTGCCAGCGATAAGGGGCGGAATAATGAAAAACTGTTTTTT

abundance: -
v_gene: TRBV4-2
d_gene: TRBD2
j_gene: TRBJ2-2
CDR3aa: CASSPKWTRGNTGELFF
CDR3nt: TGTGCCAGCAGCCCAAAATGGACTAGGGGAAACACCGGGGAGCTGTTTTTT

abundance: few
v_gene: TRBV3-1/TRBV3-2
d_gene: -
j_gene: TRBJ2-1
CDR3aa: CASSTQQGWDGQFF
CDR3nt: TGTGCCAGCAGCACACAGCAGGGGTGGGATGGTCAGTTCTTC

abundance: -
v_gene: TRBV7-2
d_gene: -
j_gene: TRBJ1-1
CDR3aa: CASSLSEGGTEAFF
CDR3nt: TGTGCCAGCAGCTTAAGCGAAGGGGGAACTGAAGCTTTCTTT

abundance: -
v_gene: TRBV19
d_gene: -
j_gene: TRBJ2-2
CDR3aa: CASSKRLNTGELFF
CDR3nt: TGTGCCAGTAGTAAGAGGTTGAACACCGGGGAGCTGTTTTTT

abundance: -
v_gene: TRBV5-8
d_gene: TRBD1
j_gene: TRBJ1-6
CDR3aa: CASSLGQGLKPLHF
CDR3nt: TGTGCCAGCAGCCTGGGACAGGGGTTGAAGCCCCTCCACTTT

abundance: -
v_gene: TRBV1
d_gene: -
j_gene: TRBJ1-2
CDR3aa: CTSSQDRGVVGYTF
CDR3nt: TGCACCAGCAGCCAAGATCGGGGGGTAGTCGGCTACACCTTC

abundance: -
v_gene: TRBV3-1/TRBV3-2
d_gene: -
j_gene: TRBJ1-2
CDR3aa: CASSLKTGRTNYGYTF
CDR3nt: TGTGCCAGCAGCCTAAAAACAGGCAGGACCAACTATGGCTACACCTTC

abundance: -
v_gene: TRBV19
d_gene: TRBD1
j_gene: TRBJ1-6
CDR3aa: CASREQGVTRPPLHF
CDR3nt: TGTGCCAGTAGAGAACAGGGGGTGACTAGGCCCCCCCTCCACTTT

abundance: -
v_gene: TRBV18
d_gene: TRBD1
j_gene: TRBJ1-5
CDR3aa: CASSPRQGYQPQHF
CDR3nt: TGTGCCAGCTCACCACGACAGGGGTATCAGCCCCAGCATTTT

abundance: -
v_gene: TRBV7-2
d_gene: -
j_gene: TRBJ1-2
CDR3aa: CASSLVASGYTF
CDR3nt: TGTGCCAGCAGCTTAGTGGCTTCGGGCTACACCTTC

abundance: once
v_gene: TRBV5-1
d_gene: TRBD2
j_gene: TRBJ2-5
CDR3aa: CASSLLAGGPAETQYF
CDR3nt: TGCGCCAGCAGCTTGCTAGCGGGGGGGCCGGCGGAGACCCAGTACTTC

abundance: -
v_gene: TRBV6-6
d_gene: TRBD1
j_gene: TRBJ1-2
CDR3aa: CASSPGQGHGYTF
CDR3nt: TGTGCCAGCAGTCCCGGACAGGGGCATGGCTACACCTTC

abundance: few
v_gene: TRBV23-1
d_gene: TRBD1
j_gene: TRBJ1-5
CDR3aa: CASSRGQVKNQPQHF
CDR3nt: TGCGCCAGCAGCCGGGGACAGGTGAAAAATCAGCCCCAGCATTTT

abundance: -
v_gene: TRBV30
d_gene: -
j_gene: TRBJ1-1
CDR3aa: CAWDKGHLNTEAFF
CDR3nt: TGTGCCTGGGATAAGGGACACCTGAACACTGAAGCTTTCTTT

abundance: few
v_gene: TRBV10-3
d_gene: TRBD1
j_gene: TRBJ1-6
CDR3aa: CATLPGTGNSPLHF
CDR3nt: TGTGCCACCCTCCCCGGGACAGGAAATTCACCCCTCCACTTT

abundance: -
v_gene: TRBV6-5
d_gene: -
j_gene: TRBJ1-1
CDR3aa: CASSSGGANTEAFF
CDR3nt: TGTGCCAGCAGTTCGGGGGGGGCGAACACTGAAGCTTTCTTT

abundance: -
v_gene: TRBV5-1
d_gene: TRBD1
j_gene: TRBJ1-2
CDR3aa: CASSGQGGRYGYTF
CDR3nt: TGCGCCAGCAGTGGACAGGGGGGGCGGTATGGCTACACCTTC

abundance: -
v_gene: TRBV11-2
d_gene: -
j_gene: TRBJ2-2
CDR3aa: CASSSQGLAGELFF
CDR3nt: TGTGCCAGCAGCAGCCAGGGGCTGGCCGGGGAGCTGTTTTTT

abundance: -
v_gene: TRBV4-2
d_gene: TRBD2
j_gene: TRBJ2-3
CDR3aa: CASSQGTSGSSTDTQYF
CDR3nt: TGTGCCAGCAGCCAGGGGACTAGCGGGTCTAGCACAGATACGCAGTATTTT

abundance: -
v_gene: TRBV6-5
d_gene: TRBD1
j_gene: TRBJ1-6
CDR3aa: CASSYSGGQPSPLHF
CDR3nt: TGTGCCAGCAGTTACTCGGGGGGACAGCCTTCACCCCTCCACTTT

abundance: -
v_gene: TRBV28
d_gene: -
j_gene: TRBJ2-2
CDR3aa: CASSLSGELFF
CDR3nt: TGTGCCAGCAGTTTGAGCGGGGAGCTGTTTTTT

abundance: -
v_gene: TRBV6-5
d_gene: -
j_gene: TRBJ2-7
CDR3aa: CASSYTTGEQPYF
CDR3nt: TGTGCCAGCAGTTACACCACAGGAGAACAACCGTACTTC

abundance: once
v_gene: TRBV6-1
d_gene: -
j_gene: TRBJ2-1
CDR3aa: CASSGPGNSPYNEQFF
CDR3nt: TGTGCCAGCAGTGGCCCGGGTAATTCCCCCTACAATGAGCAGTTCTTC

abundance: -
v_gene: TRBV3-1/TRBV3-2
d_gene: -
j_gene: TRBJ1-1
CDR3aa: CASSQEQGPGAFF
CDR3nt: TGTGCCAGCAGCCAAGAGCAGGGCCCCGGGGCTTTCTTT

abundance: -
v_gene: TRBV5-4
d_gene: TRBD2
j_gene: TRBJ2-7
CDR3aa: CASSWARGGHYEQYF
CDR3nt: TGTGCCAGCAGCTGGGCTCGGGGGGGCCACTACGAGCAGTACTTC

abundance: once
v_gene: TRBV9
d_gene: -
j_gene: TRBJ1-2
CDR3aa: CASSVASGAGGYTF
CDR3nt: TGTGCCAGCAGCGTAGCGAGCGGAGCTGGTGGCTACACCTTC

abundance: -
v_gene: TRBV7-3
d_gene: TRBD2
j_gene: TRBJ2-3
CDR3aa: CASSSGLAGGTDTQYF
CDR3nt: TGTGCCAGCAGCTCAGGACTAGCGGGGGGCACAGATACGCAGTATTTT

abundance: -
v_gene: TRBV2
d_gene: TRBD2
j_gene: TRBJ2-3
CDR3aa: CASNRLAGSPDTQYF
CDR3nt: TGTGCCAGCAATAGACTAGCGGGCAGCCCTGATACGCAGTATTTT

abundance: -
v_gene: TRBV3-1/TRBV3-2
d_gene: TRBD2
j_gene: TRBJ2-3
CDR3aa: CASSQVERGSTDTQYF
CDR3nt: TGTGCCAGCAGCCAAGTGGAGCGGGGAAGCACAGATACGCAGTATTTT